The rows below give T cell receptor beta chains drawn from one sample of a study of T cell repertoires in ileal Crohn's disease. Produced via immunoSEQ multiplex PCR; TCRdb's table is partial and in-frame only. The sample holds about 12,000 clones; roughly four fifths are singletons and the top ten take 11%. Sequencing input: ileal tissue. These receptors came from an adult with Crohn's disease. Both conserved end residues are part of each CDR3. A D gene is named only where the DNA matches it firmly. Size is stated for part of the rows, as once, few or many counts, or as a class when the clone is expanded.

length	V	J	D	size	DNA	CDR3
15	TRBV27	TRBJ1-2	TRBD1	once	TGTGCCAGCAGTTCTACGACAGGGGGGCCTTATCGCTACACCTTC	CASSSTTGGPYRYTF
15	TRBV5-1	TRBJ2-1	.	.	TGCGCCAGCAGCCCCTGGACTACCGATAACAATGAGCAGTTCTTC	CASSPWTTDNNEQFF
16	TRBV19	TRBJ1-1	TRBD1	.	TGTGCCAGTAGTCTCCGACCGACAGGGCTTATGGCTGAAGCTCTCTTT	CASSLRPTGLMAEALF
14	TRBV28	TRBJ1-1	.	.	TGTGCCAGCACTCCATCGAGGGAGGGGTTTGAAGCTTTCTTT	CASTPSREGFEAFF
13	TRBV29-1	TRBJ1-5	.	.	TGCAGCGTTGCGGAACAGAACAATCAGCCCCAGCATTTT	CSVAEQNNQPQHF
13	TRBV9	TRBJ2-5	.	.	TGTGCCAGCAGCGTAGGAGTTACCGAGACCCAGTACTTC	CASSVGVTETQYF
13	TRBV10-3	TRBJ1-2	.	.	TGTGCCATCAGTGACTGGACAGCGTATGGCTACACCTTC	CAISDWTAYGYTF
13	TRBV30	TRBJ1-2	TRBD1	.	TGTGCCTGGAGTAGAGGAACAGGGGAAGGCTACACCTTC	CAWSRGTGEGYTF
15	TRBV9	TRBJ2-3	TRBD2	.	TGTGCCAGCACTAGCGGGAGGAGTAACACAGATACGCAGTATTTT	CASTSGRSNTDTQYF
12	TRBV7-2	TRBJ1-2	.	once	TGTGCCAGCAGCTTAGAGGGAGGTGGCTACACCTTC	CASSLEGGGYTF
16	TRBV18	TRBJ1-3	.	few	TGTGCCAGCTCATCAACCAACGGTATGGCTGGAAACACCATATATTTT	CASSSTNGMAGNTIYF
16	TRBV5-1	TRBJ2-5	TRBD1	.	TGCGCCAGCAGCCGGACACAGGGGGCCCAGGGGGAGACCCAGTACTTC	CASSRTQGAQGETQYF
14	TRBV19	TRBJ1-5	.	.	TGTGCCAGTAGGGGCAGTTTTAGCAATCAGCCCCAGCATTTT	CASRGSFSNQPQHF
13	TRBV7-8	TRBJ2-3	.	.	TGTGCCAGCAGCTTACAGGGTACAGATACGCAGTATTTT	CASSLQGTDTQYF
16	TRBV6-5	TRBJ2-7	.	.	TGTGCCAGCAGTTCCGGGGAGGCTAGCCGCTCCTACGAGCAGTACTTC	CASSSGEASRSYEQYF
15	TRBV1	TRBJ2-1	.	.	TGCACCAGCAGCCAAGATTCGAGGGGGTACAATGAGCAGTTCTTC	CTSSQDSRGYNEQFF
15	TRBV27	TRBJ2-7	.	.	TGTGCCAGCAGTTTTAAGGGGTGGGGGGCCTACGAGCAGTACTTC	CASSFKGWGAYEQYF
14	TRBV29-1	TRBJ2-3	TRBD2	.	TGCAGCGCTACGGGGGCGGGGGGGACAGATACGCAGTATTTT	CSATGAGGTDTQYF
12	TRBV25-1	TRBJ2-7	.	.	TGTGCCAGCAGTTATACCGGGACTCAGCAGTACTTC	CASSYTGTQQYF
14	TRBV2	TRBJ1-3	.	.	TGTGCCAGCAGTGAAGCAACAGGTTTAAACACCATATATTTT	CASSEATGLNTIYF
13	TRBV7-3	TRBJ2-7	.	.	TGTGCCAGCAGCTTAGGGCCGAGCTTGGAGCAGTACTTC	CASSLGPSLEQYF
14	TRBV10-2	TRBJ1-4	.	.	TGCGCCAGCAGTGAAGCGGGACAAGGAGAAAAACTGTTTTTT	CASSEAGQGEKLFF
14	TRBV6-5	TRBJ1-5	.	.	TGTGCCAGCAGTTCTGCCTCGGGAGGGCAGCCCCAGCATTTT	CASSSASGGQPQHF
15	TRBV6-1	TRBJ2-7	TRBD2	.	TGTGCCAGCAGGGACTTGAGCGGGGGCGTCTACGAGCAGTACTTC	CASRDLSGGVYEQYF
17	TRBV5-6	TRBJ1-5	TRBD1	.	TGTGCCAGCAGCTTGCGGAGGACAGGGGGAGGCAATCAGCCCCAGCATTTT	CASSLRRTGGGNQPQHF
13	TRBV30	TRBJ1-1	.	.	TGTGCCTGGAATGTACCCATCGGCGGTGAAGCTTTCTTT	CAWNVPIGGEAFF
15	TRBV5-4	TRBJ1-4	.	.	TGTGCCAGCAGCTCGGGGAGCGCAACTAATGAAAAACTGTTTTTT	CASSSGSATNEKLFF
15	TRBV9	TRBJ1-4	.	.	TGTGCCAGCAGCGTAGGGCGGGGGACGGGGGAAAAACTGTTTTTT	CASSVGRGTGEKLFF
16	TRBV18	TRBJ2-3	TRBD2	.	TGTGCCAGCTCACCAACCGGGACTAGCGGGAGAGGGACGCAGTATTTT	CASSPTGTSGRGTQYF
14	TRBV25-1	TRBJ2-7	.	.	TGTGCCAGCAGTGGCCACCCGGGTTTCTACGAGCAGTACTTC	CASSGHPGFYEQYF
16	TRBV6-5	TRBJ1-3	TRBD1	once	TGTGCCAGCCGTTCGACAGGGACCCTCTGGGGAAACACCATATATTTT	CASRSTGTLWGNTIYF
16	TRBV11-2	TRBJ2-2	.	.	TGTGCCAGCAGCCCCCGGGCCGGGATCGGGACCGGGGAGCTGTTTTTT	CASSPRAGIGTGELFF
15	TRBV5-1	TRBJ1-1	TRBD1	.	TGCGCCAGCAGCATACGACAGGGGGTGAACACTGAAGCTTTCTTT	CASSIRQGVNTEAFF
14	TRBV6-1	TRBJ2-7	TRBD1	.	TGTGCCAGCAGTGTAAGGACAGGGGGCTACGAGCAGTACTTC	CASSVRTGGYEQYF
14	TRBV15	TRBJ2-5	.	.	TGTGCCACCAGCAGAGATGCTAGCGAGGAGACCCAGTACTTC	CATSRDASEETQYF
15	TRBV5-4	TRBJ1-6	.	.	TGTGCCAGCAGCTTGGATCAGGGGAACAATTCACCCCTCCACTTT	CASSLDQGNNSPLHF
15	TRBV28	TRBJ2-1	TRBD2	.	TGTGCCAGCAGTTTAGTTAGCGGGAGGGCCCGAGAGCAGTTCTTC	CASSLVSGRAREQFF
19	TRBV5-6	TRBJ2-6	TRBD1	once	TGTGCCAGCAGCCCCTACTACAGGGGGCCCCTCTCTGGGGCCAACGTCCTGACTTTC	CASSPYYRGPLSGANVLTF
13	TRBV5-6	TRBJ2-7	.	.	TGTGCCAGCAGCCGATCGGGGGGCGACGAGCAGTACTTC	CASSRSGGDEQYF
13	TRBV6-1	TRBJ1-5	TRBD1	.	TGTGCCAGCGGACAGGGGGGAAGACAGCCCCAGCATTTT	CASGQGGRQPQHF
13	TRBV25-1	TRBJ2-7	TRBD1	.	TGTGCCAGCAGTGGGGACAGATTCTACGAGCAGTACTTC	CASSGDRFYEQYF
16	TRBV6-4	TRBJ2-1	TRBD2	.	TGTGCCAGCAGTGAGGCCGGGACTAGCTTATCCAATGAGCAGTTCTTC	CASSEAGTSLSNEQFF
17	TRBV5-4	TRBJ2-2	TRBD2	.	TGTGCCAGCGTCCGGACTAGCGGGGGGGCGTATACCGGGGAGCTGTTTTTT	CASVRTSGGAYTGELFF
13	TRBV6-5	TRBJ2-5	.	.	TGTGCCAGCAGTTTTCGGGGGTTCGAGACCCAGTACTTC	CASSFRGFETQYF
13	TRBV11-2	TRBJ2-4	.	.	TGTGCCAGCAGCTCCATAGCCAAAAACATTCAGTACTTC	CASSSIAKNIQYF
14	TRBV7-2	TRBJ2-1	TRBD2	.	TGTGCCAGCAGCCTAATGGTAGCGGGAGTTGAGCAGTTCTTC	CASSLMVAGVEQFF
17	TRBV11-3	TRBJ2-6	TRBD2	.	TGTGCCAGCAGCCCACGGGGGGTTGGGGCTGGGGCCAACGTCCTGACTTTC	CASSPRGVGAGANVLTF
17	TRBV11-2	TRBJ2-5	TRBD2	.	TGTGCCAGCAGCAGGACTAGCGGGAGTGGGTATCAAGAGACCCAGTACTTC	CASSRTSGSGYQETQYF